The clone carrying this T cell receptor beta chain was counted a few times. Its antigen remains unknown. Germline V gives CDR1 LNHNV, CDR2 YYDKDF (reference sequence). Trimming took off 1 base at V and 7 bases at J, with 11 bases between the two ends. The CDR3 spans 15 residues. The sample is drawn from a study of CD4+ T cells in melanoma. Study outcomes and limitations: Neoantigen-specific CD4+ T cells in melanoma reportedly had diverse differentiation states. A reported correlation linked neoantigen-specific CD4+ T cells to CD8+, macrophage and B cell function.

Libraries were prepared by immunoSEQ multiplex PCR; TCRdb keeps only in-frame clonotypes and omits some of them. The sample includes tens of thousands of clones, almost 70% seen only once; the top ten take roughly 4.8%. The TCR originated in a human donor with melanoma. The sequenced sample was tumor tissue. The chain uses TRBV15 and TRBJ1-6; D gene uncertain. DNA for the CDR3: TGTGCCACCAGCAGAGTCGGACTAGGGAATTCACCCCTCCACTTT. Its protein product is CATSRVGLGNSPLHF.